The 30 T cell receptor beta chains reported below all come from one sample, sequenced in a study of blood T cell repertoires in COVID-19. Method: immunoSEQ multiplex PCR; TCRdb's copy keeps in-frame clones and lacks some. This repertoire shows 200,000 to 250,000 clones, about 82% found once; its top ten account for approximately 13%. What was sequenced was peripheral blood. All receptors derive from an elderly man with acute or convalescent COVID-19.

This clone was counted a few times. The V and J genes are TRBV3-1 (or the pseudogene TRBV3-2) and TRBJ2-1; D is undetermined. The V gene's germline CDR1 is LGHDT and CDR2 YNNKEL (reference sequence). The V gene lost 1 base and the J gene lost 9 bases, with 7 bases spanning the gap. This CDR3 has 12 residues. The CDR3 DNA reads as TGTGCCAGCAGCCAAGGTCTCAGTGAGCAGTTCTTC. The encoded protein is CASSQGLSEQFF.

J is TRBJ2-1 and V is TRBV5-8; TRBD2 matches 15 bases. The length of the CDR3 is 19 residues. V dropped 5 bases and J dropped 0; count of bases not matched to a gene: 9. Germline V lookup: CDR1 SGHTS, CDR2 YDEGEE. CDR3 loop: CASRLDGTSGRSSYNEQFF. The CDR3 DNA sequence: TGTGCCAGCAGGTTAGACGGGACTAGCGGGAGGAGCTCCTACAATGAGCAGTTCTTC.

The chain joins TRBV3-1 (or the pseudogene TRBV3-2) to TRBJ1-1; no reliable D call. Trimming took 1 base from V and 7 from J, leaving 10 bases between them. Germline V CDR1 and CDR2: LGHDT, YNNKEL (reference sequence). The CDR3 loop spans 13 amino acids. The CDR3 DNA is TGTGCCAGCAGCCAAGTTCCGCGGGATGAAGCTTTCTTT. Translated: CASSQVPRDEAFF.

This clone was picked up a small number of times. The gene calls are TRBV28 and TRBJ2-3; 7 bases map to TRBD1. The CDR3 has 14 residues. J was trimmed by 2 bases and V by 4 bases; bases with no gene match: 3. Germline CDR1 and CDR2: MDHEN and SYDVKM. CDR3 sequence (DNA): TGTGCCAGCAGTTCGGGACAGATCACAGATACGCAGTATTTT. Amino acids: CASSSGQITDTQYF.

This chain uses TRBV3-1 (or the pseudogene TRBV3-2) with TRBJ1-1; D is undetermined. The ends were cut back, 1 base at V and 3 bases at J, with 18 bases in the middle. Germline V CDR1 and CDR2: LGHDT, YNNKEL (reference sequence). The CDR3 extends over 17 amino acids. This CDR3 is CASSQAPGLGGDTEAFF. CDR3 DNA: TGTGCCAGCAGCCAAGCCCCAGGATTGGGCGGGGACACTGAAGCTTTCTTT.

CDR3 in DNA: TGTGCCAGCTCCGGGGGAACTAATTCACCCCTCCACTTT. This encodes CASSGGTNSPLHF. The V call is TRBV18, the J call TRBJ1-6; TRBD1 might be the D (5 bases). CDR3 size: 13 residues. Germline V gene lookup returns CDR1 KGHSH and CDR2 LQKENI. V was trimmed by 6 bases and J by 6 bases, leaving 9 bases between them. Filled out from reference TRBV18 and TRBJ1-6, the complete variable domain reads NAGVMQNPRHLVRRRGQEARLRCSPMKGHSHVYWYRQLPEEGLKFMVYLQKENIIDESGMPKERFSAEFPKEGPSILRIQQVVRGDSAAYFCASSGGTNSPLHFGNGTRLTVT.

V usage is TRBV4-1 and J usage is TRBJ1-4, with unresolved D. Between the trimmed V and J ends, which lost 0 bases and 5 bases, there was a span of 10 bases. This CDR3 is built from 15 residues. The germline gives CDR1 MGHRA, CDR2 YSYEKL. The CDR3 region has the DNA TGCGCCAGCAGCCAAGATCAGGCCTTAAATGAAAAACTGTTTTTT. This sequence encodes CASSQDQALNEKLFF.

This clone was detected only a few times. The rearrangement joins TRBV10-3 to TRBJ1-2; D is undetermined. The CDR3 is made up of 11 amino acids. The V gene's germline CDR1 is ENHRY and CDR2 SYGVKD. V shed 0 bases and J shed 7 bases, with 3 bases lying between them. The CDR3 DNA is TGTGCCATCAGTGAGTCGCGTGGCTACACCTTC. Its translation is CAISESRGYTF.

This chain links TRBV7-9 with TRBJ1-1; 9 bases are a match to TRBD1. Trimming at V came to 8 bases and at J to 0 bases, leaving 1 base not matched to a gene. The germline V gene encodes CDR1 SEHNR and CDR2 FQNEAQ (reference sequence). The CDR3 has 13 residues. The CDR3 bases are TGTGCCAGCGGGGACAGGGTGAACACTGAAGCTTTCTTT. Translating gives CASGDRVNTEAFF.

This CDR3 reads CASSLMGQGTQYF. The CDR3 region has the DNA TGTGCCAGCAGCCTAATGGGACAGGGTACGCAGTATTTT. The chain employs TRBV7-3 and TRBJ2-3; 9 bases align to TRBD1. The CDR3 totals 13 residues. Unmatched junction bases numbered 5, after V lost 5 bases and J lost 8 bases. Germline V lookup: CDR1 SGHTA, CDR2 FQGTGA.

The gene calls are TRBV7-3 and TRBJ1-1; D unclear. V lost 5 bases, J lost 4 bases, and 20 bases lay in between. This CDR3 spans 16 amino acids. The germline V gene encodes CDR1 SGHTA and CDR2 FQGTGA. The CDR3: CASSIGPIGYSTEAFF. CDR3 bases: TGTGCCAGCAGCATAGGCCCCATTGGGTACAGCACTGAAGCTTTCTTT.

This clone came up a few times. V and J are TRBV28 and TRBJ2-1; 8 nucleotides match TRBD2. Germline V CDR1 and CDR2: MDHEN, SYDVKM. J lost 4 bases, V lost 5 bases, and 10 bases had no gene match. The CDR3 totals 16 residues. The DNA for the CDR3 is TGTGCCAGCAGTACCCGGTTAGCGGGGAGGTACAATGAGCAGTTCTTC. It codes for CASSTRLAGRYNEQFF.

The chain recombines TRBV7-2 with TRBJ1-2; a possible D gene is TRBD1 (6 bases). The V and J ends lost 5 bases and 6 bases respectively, with 19 bases between them. The CDR3 length is 15 residues. CDR1 is SGHTA and CDR2 is FQGNSA in the germline V gene. The CDR3 loop is CASSQGHRNRNGYTF. CDR3 DNA sequence: TGTGCCAGCAGCCAGGGGCACCGAAATCGAAATGGCTACACCTTC.

This clone was detected once. The genes are TRBV5-1 and TRBJ2-3; 8 bases map to TRBD2. CDR3 size: 14 residues. CDR1 is SGHRS and CDR2 is YFSETQ in the germline V gene. V lost 4 bases and J lost 2; bases outside the gene matches: 3. The CDR3 reads CASSTGGATDTQYF. CDR3 in DNA: TGCGCCAGCAGCACCGGGGGGGCCACAGATACGCAGTATTTT.

V gene TRBV28 combines with J gene TRBJ2-5; D is possibly TRBD1 (5 bases). The V end was cut by 3 bases, the J end by 1 base, with 12 bases between. The CDR3 is 15 amino acids. The germline V gene encodes CDR1 MDHEN and CDR2 SYDVKM. The DNA of the CDR3 is TGTGCCAGCAGTTTTCAAGGGCAGGGCCAAGAGACCCAGTACTTC. Translation: CASSFQGQGQETQYF. Supplemented by reference TRBV28 and TRBJ2-5, the full variable domain reads DVKVTQSSRYLVKRTGEKVFLECVQDMDHENMFWYRQDPGLGLRLIYFSYDVKMKEKGDIPEGYSVSREKKERFSLILESASTNQTSMYLCASSFQGQGQETQYFGPGTRLLVL.

V usage is TRBV20-1 and J usage is TRBJ2-7; D remains ambiguous. V dropped 6 bases and J dropped 3 bases, with 6 bases sitting between them. Germline V gives CDR1 DFQATT, CDR2 SNEGSKA (reference sequence). This CDR3 has 10 amino acids. This CDR3 reads CSAPLYEQYF. The CDR3 DNA is TGCAGTGCCCCTCTCTACGAGCAGTACTTC.

V gene TRBV18 combines with J gene TRBJ2-7; TRBD1 agrees at 11 bases. Looked up from germline, CDR1 is KGHSH and CDR2 is LQKENI. This CDR3 is 15 amino acids long. With V trimmed by 6 bases and J by 5 bases, 9 bases remained unmatched. The CDR3 sequence is CASSPGTGGRDEQYF. The CDR3 nucleotides are TGTGCCAGCTCGCCCGGGACAGGGGGTAGGGACGAGCAGTACTTC.

The gene calls are TRBV3-1 (or the pseudogene TRBV3-2) and TRBJ1-3, with D possibly matching TRBD1 (6 bases). The CDR3 is 16 residues long. Germline V CDR1 and CDR2: LGHDT, YNNKEL (reference sequence). Trimming took off 0 bases at V and 1 base at J, with 10 bases between the two ends. The CDR3 DNA reads TGTGCCAGCAGCCAAGAAAGACAGGTGTCTGGAAACACCATATATTTT. The encoded protein is CASSQERQVSGNTIYF.

The chain combines TRBV29-1 with TRBJ1-2; 7 bases line up with TRBD1. After removal of 4 bases from V and 5 bases from J, the junction contained 4 bases not matched to a gene. The CDR3 has 12 residues. Germline V CDR1 and CDR2: SQVTM, ANQGSEA. The CDR3 reads CSVGDRFYGYTF. DNA for the CDR3: TGCAGCGTTGGGGACAGATTTTATGGCTACACCTTC.

V usage is TRBV4-2 and J usage is TRBJ1-4, with D possibly TRBD1 on 6 matching bases. V dropped 8 bases and J dropped 3 bases, with 10 bases sitting between them. This CDR3 spans 13 amino acids. The germline gives CDR1 LGHNA, CDR2 YNFKEQ. CDR3 protein: CASLGAANEKLFF. CDR3 sequence (DNA): TGTGCCAGCCTGGGGGCGGCTAATGAAAAACTGTTTTTT.

Here the CDR3 DNA reads TGTGCCAGCAGTCGGGGTTACGCTTTCTTT. This codes for CASSRGYAFF. The chain uses TRBV28 and TRBJ1-1; D is ambiguous. The CDR3 has 10 amino acids. V lost 5 bases and J lost 11, with 9 bases in between. Germline V gene data show CDR1 as MDHEN and CDR2 as SYDVKM.

The V gene is TRBV10-3, the J gene TRBJ1-3; weak D call: TRBD1 (5 bases). CDR1 and CDR2 from the germline V gene are ENHRY and SYGVKD. The CDR3 runs to 16 residues. Trimming took off 11 bases at V and 7 bases at J, with 27 bases between the two ends. CDR3 residues: CASLKNWQGSGNTIYF. The DNA of the CDR3 is TGTGCCTCTCTAAAAAACTGGCAGGGTAGCGGGAACACCATATATTTT.

The chain links TRBV6-5 to TRBJ1-2; D is unresolved. This CDR3 spans 13 amino acids. Germline CDR1 reads MNHEY; CDR2 reads SVGAGI. Trimming removed 6 bases from V and 3 bases from J, with 11 bases in between. Here the CDR3 reads CASSLNRDYGYTF. The CDR3 region has the DNA TGTGCCAGCAGCTTGAACAGAGACTATGGCTACACCTTC.

The chain recombines TRBV4-2 with TRBJ2-5; 11 bases are shared with TRBD2. CDR1 is LGHNA and CDR2 is YNFKEQ in the germline V gene. The CDR3 extends over 17 amino acids. The trim removed 1 base at V and 4 bases at J, leaving 8 bases unmatched. The DNA for the CDR3 is TGTGCCAGCAGCCAAGGGGGTCTAGCGGGAGGCTCAGAGACCCAGTACTTC. It encodes CASSQGGLAGGSETQYF.

The rearrangement joins TRBV3-1 (or the pseudogene TRBV3-2) to TRBJ2-1; TRBD2 matches 14 bases. With 4 bases clipped from V and 6 bases from J, the junction kept 2 bases outside the gene matches. This CDR3 spans 15 amino acids. Germline V gene lookup returns CDR1 LGHDT and CDR2 YNNKEL (reference sequence). The CDR3 nucleotides read TGTGCCAGCAGCCGGACTAGCGGGGGGCCCAATGAGCAGTTCTTC. Protein product: CASSRTSGGPNEQFF.

The V gene is TRBV18, the J gene TRBJ2-7; D might be TRBD1 (5 bases). The V and J ends lost 1 base and 3 bases respectively, with 7 bases between them. Germline V gives CDR1 KGHSH, CDR2 LQKENI. The CDR3 is 13 amino acids. CDR3: CASSPRQFYEQYF. As DNA, the CDR3 is TGTGCCAGCTCACCACGACAGTTCTACGAGCAGTACTTC.

This chain links TRBV5-4 with TRBJ2-1; 10 positions agree with TRBD2. There are 16 residues in the CDR3. The V gene end was trimmed by 3 bases and the J gene end by 5 bases; junction bases not matched to a gene: 8. From germline, CDR1 is SGHNT and CDR2 YYREEE (reference sequence). The CDR3 DNA is TGTGCCAGCAGCTCCCCCCTAGCGGGGGCTGACAATGAGCAGTTCTTC. Residues: CASSSPLAGADNEQFF.

The chain recombines TRBV5-4 with TRBJ2-2; D unresolved. The V and J ends lost 5 bases and 6 bases respectively, with 20 bases between them. This CDR3 spans 16 amino acids. Germline V gives CDR1 SGHNT, CDR2 YYREEE (reference sequence). The CDR3 DNA reads TGTGCCAGCAGTCCCGCGGCCGGGTTTCGGGCCGGGGAGCTGTTTTTT. This codes for CASSPAAGFRAGELFF.

The V gene is TRBV5-1, the J gene TRBJ2-5; a possible D gene is TRBD2 (7 bases). The CDR3 runs 14 residues. CDR1 and CDR2 from the germline V gene are SGHRS and YFSETQ. Trimming cost V 2 bases and J 5 bases, with 13 bases left between them. Here the CDR3 DNA reads TGCGCCAGCAGCTTCGAACAGGGAGGGGAGACCCAGTACTTC. It codes for CASSFEQGGETQYF.

The chain links TRBV19 to TRBJ1-5, with TRBD1 as a possible D gene (5 bases). The V gene lost 4 bases and the J gene lost 2 bases, with 12 bases spanning the gap. This CDR3 region has 15 residues. Germline V gene sequence: CDR1 LNHDA, CDR2 SQIVND (reference sequence). For the CDR3, the DNA is TGTGCCAGTAGTACAGGGTTATTGGGCAATCAGCCCCAGCATTTT. Translated: CASSTGLLGNQPQHF.